A selection of T cell receptor beta chains follows, all from one sample in a study of vaccination and CD4 T cells after COVID-19. The antigens these receptors bind are not known. MiXCR, run by TCRdb on the PCR reads, gives a single entry per CDR3 protein. The sample includes approximately 19,000 distinct CDR3 sequences, just under 80% of them seen just once. The sequencing here drew on CD4+ T cells from blood, cultured in vitro, taken after SARS-CoV-2 vaccination. The receptors here all came from a human donor who received a COVID-19 vaccine. Both conserved end residues are part of each CDR3. D genes are given only for firm matches. Size is stated for part of the rows, as once, few or many counts, or as a class when the clone is expanded.

clone size,J gene,V gene,D gene,CDR3 protein,CDR3 DNA
NA,TRBJ1-6,TRBV20-1,TRBD1,CSARTTGGEDNSPLHF,TGCAGTGCTAGAACGACAGGGGGCGAGGATAATTCACCCCTCCACTTT
NA,TRBJ2-3,TRBV28,TRBD1,CASSTRQGGTDTQYF,TGTGCCAGCAGTACAAGACAGGGAGGCACAGATACGCAGTATTTT
few,TRBJ2-1,TRBV6-1,NA,CASRRGLLGNEQFF,TGTGCCAGCAGGAGGGGACTGCTGGGCAATGAGCAGTTCTTC
NA,TRBJ2-7,TRBV5-6,NA,CASQEGYGYEQYF,TGTGCCAGCCAGGAGGGTTACGGCTACGAGCAGTACTTC
few,TRBJ1-5,TRBV7-9,NA,CASSLAGGPQHF,TGTGCCAGCAGCTTAGCGGGGGGCCCCCAGCATTTT
few,TRBJ1-3,TRBV20-1,NA,CSARDQWGNTIYF,TGCAGTGCTAGAGATCAGTGGGGAAACACCATATATTTT
NA,TRBJ2-5,TRBV20-1,TRBD2,CSARLVSGGREETQYF,TGCAGTGCTAGACTCGTCTCGGGGGGAAGGGAGGAGACCCAGTACTTC
NA,TRBJ1-6,TRBV6-1,NA,CASSEWSLDSPLHF,TGTGCCAGCAGTGAATGGTCGCTAGACTCACCCCTCCACTTT
NA,TRBJ1-2,TRBV19,TRBD1,CASEQGGDYGYTF,TGTGCCAGTGAACAAGGGGGCGACTATGGCTACACCTTC
NA,TRBJ2-7,TRBV6-1,TRBD2,CASSPGLAGPYEQYF,TGTGCCAGCAGCCCCGGACTAGCGGGGCCGTACGAGCAGTACTTC
once,TRBJ1-1,TRBV19,NA,CASTEMGSRPTEAFF,TGTGCCAGTACCGAAATGGGGTCCCGCCCCACTGAAGCTTTCTTT
NA,TRBJ2-5,TRBV19,TRBD1,CASSPSGTARRETQYF,TGTGCCAGTAGCCCCTCCGGGACAGCCCGACGAGAGACCCAGTACTTC
NA,TRBJ1-2,TRBV7-8,NA,CASSLVAAKLSGYTF,TGTGCCAGCAGCTTAGTCGCGGCTAAGTTGAGTGGCTACACCTTC
few,TRBJ1-6,TRBV6-1,NA,CATAEGRNSPLHF,TGTGCCACGGCGGAGGGGCGTAATTCACCCCTCCACTTT
NA,TRBJ2-5,TRBV24-1,NA,CATSDLTRETQYF,TGTGCCACCAGTGATTTGACTAGAGAGACCCAGTACTTC
once,TRBJ1-1,TRBV30,NA,CAWLQGLEPNTEAFF,TGTGCCTGGCTGCAGGGTCTGGAGCCCAACACTGAAGCTTTCTTT
NA,TRBJ1-6,TRBV10-3,NA,CASSASSPLHF,TGTGCCAGCAGTGCTAGTTCACCCCTCCACTTT
NA,TRBJ2-5,TRBV6-5,TRBD1,CASSWTGGEETQYF,TGTGCCAGCAGTTGGACAGGGGGGGAGGAGACCCAGTACTTC
NA,TRBJ1-2,TRBV15,TRBD1,CATSTRTGFGYTF,TGTGCCACCAGCACCCGGACAGGTTTTGGCTACACCTTC
NA,TRBJ1-2,TRBV6-4,TRBD1,CASSPGTGGIGYTF,TGTGCCAGCAGTCCCGGGACAGGGGGCATCGGCTACACCTTC
few,TRBJ1-3,TRBV6-1,TRBD1,CASSRTGGGNTIYF,TGTGCCAGCAGTAGGACAGGAGGAGGAAACACCATATATTTT
NA,TRBJ2-2,TRBV6-1,NA,CASSAGAGELFF,TGTGCCAGCAGTGCGGGGGCCGGGGAGCTGTTTTTT
NA,TRBJ1-5,TRBV6-1,NA,CASSVETFGNQPQHF,TGTGCCAGCAGTGTTGAGACTTTTGGCAATCAGCCCCAGCATTTT
NA,TRBJ2-5,TRBV6-2/TRBV6-3,TRBD2,CASSFVSGGRYQETQYF,TGTGCCAGCAGTTTCGTTAGCGGGGGGAGGTACCAAGAGACCCAGTACTTC
NA,TRBJ1-1,TRBV20-1,NA,CSASRDTEAFF,TGCAGTGCTAGTAGGGACACTGAAGCTTTCTTT
NA,TRBJ1-2,TRBV30,TRBD1,CALHRGLVYGYTF,TGTGCCTTGCACAGGGGGCTGGTCTATGGCTACACCTTC
NA,TRBJ1-2,TRBV25-1,NA,CASSVMAFGGYTF,TGTGCCAGCAGTGTAATGGCTTTTGGCGGCTACACCTTC